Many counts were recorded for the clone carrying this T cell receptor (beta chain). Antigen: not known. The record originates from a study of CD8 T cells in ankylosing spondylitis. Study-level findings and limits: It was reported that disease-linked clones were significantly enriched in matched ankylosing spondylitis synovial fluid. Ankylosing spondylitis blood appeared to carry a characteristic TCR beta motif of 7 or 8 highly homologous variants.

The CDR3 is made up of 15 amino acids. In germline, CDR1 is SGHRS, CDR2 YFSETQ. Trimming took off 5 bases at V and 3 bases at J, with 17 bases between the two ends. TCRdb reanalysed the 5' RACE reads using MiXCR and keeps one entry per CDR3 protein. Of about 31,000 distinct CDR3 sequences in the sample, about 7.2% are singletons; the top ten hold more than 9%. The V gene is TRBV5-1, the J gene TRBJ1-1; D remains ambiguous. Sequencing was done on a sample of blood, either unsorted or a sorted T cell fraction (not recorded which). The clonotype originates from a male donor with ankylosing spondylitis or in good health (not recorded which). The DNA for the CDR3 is TGCGCCAGCAGGCCGGGATGGCATGAATACACTGAAGCTTTCTTT. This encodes CASRPGWHEYTEAFF.